The TCR beta chain under discussion was sequenced for a study of blood T cell repertoires in COVID-19 (dated by TCRdb to 2018 to 2021). About the study as a whole: Samples covering the acute and convalescent phases of COVID-19 were provided by collaborators in the United States, Italy and Spain. The material from the prospective study consisted of cDNA or gDNA derived from T cells, B-cell-depleted T cells, or PBMCs. Samples came from the ongoing ImmuneRACE study (first 160 participants) plus 1,254 subjects from 6 global collaborators. Deeply sampled blood TCRbeta repertoires from subjects exposed to, actively infected with, or recovered from COVID-19 were included in the dataset. The sample metadata nearly always contained a de-identified subject ID, COVID-19 status, age in years and sex. Where available, HLA class I and class II types were obtained from metadata supplied by the sample provider rather than from assay-based typing. The repertoires were released in a freely available public database meant as a resource for research on the immune response to SARS-CoV-2. On the study overall, not on this receptor specifically: How much clinical and demographic metadata was included differed by source and by participant, and the metadata was provided uncurated.

Each collaborating institution followed its own protocols to collect whole blood in K2EDTA tubes. For TCRbeta analysis, collaborator samples were shipped as frozen whole blood, as isolated PBMCs, or as DNA extracted from either sample type. CDR1 MNHEY and CDR2 SVGEGT are derived from the germline V gene. Trimming at the junction amounts to 5 bases on V and 6 bases on J, and the germline ends lie 4 bases apart. Counted from cysteine to phenylalanine, this CDR3 has 11 amino acids. The only DNA kept is the CDR3, 33 bases in frame from the first base. As regards this clone: What this receptor recognizes is not known. No base quality values were provided; no much bigger clone lies one nucleotide off.

TCRbeta CDR3 regions were amplified from genomic DNA by means of the immunoSEQ Assay, a bias-controlled multiplex PCR. In the paper's pipeline: The number of nucleated cells in each sample was estimated from the amplification of reference gene primers within the assay. Sequence reads were collapsed and filtered to measure the absolute abundance of every unique TCRbeta CDR3 rearrangement. For each sample, productive Simpson clonality was calculated by taking the square root of Simpson's diversity index across productive rearrangements. This immuneACCESS table, as held by TCRdb, lists in-frame sequences with V and J called but not all clones. Of the missing ones, under half trace to an unresolved V gene in checked studies; the others have no known cause. That table is the source of V, J and clone size, and D and trimming were worked out from the DNA. This sample gives tens of thousands of clones in total; more than 60% of them show up just once. In total, the top ten clones hold under 50% of the sample.

The chain is assembled from TRBV6-2 or TRBV6-3 and TRBJ2-2; no D gene is confidently identified. This TCR derives from a human donor in a cohort sampled during active COVID-19. Material: peripheral blood. The CDR3 protein: CASSRPGELFF. The DNA sequence is given as TGTGCCAGCAGTCGTCCCGGGGAGCTGTTTTTT.